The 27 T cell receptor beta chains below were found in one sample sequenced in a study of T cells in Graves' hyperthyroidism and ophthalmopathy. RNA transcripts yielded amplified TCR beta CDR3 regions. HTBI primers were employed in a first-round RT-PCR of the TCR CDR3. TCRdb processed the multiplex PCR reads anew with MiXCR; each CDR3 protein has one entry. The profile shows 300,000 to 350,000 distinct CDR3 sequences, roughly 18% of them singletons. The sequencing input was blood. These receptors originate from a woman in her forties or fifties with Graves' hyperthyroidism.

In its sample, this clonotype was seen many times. The CDR3 region is CSARDPVFLSSGTEAFF. The DNA for the CDR3 is TGCAGTGCTAGAGACCCCGTATTCCTATCGAGTGGCACTGAAGCTTTCTTT. This chain connects TRBV20-1 to TRBJ1-1, with no clear D. The length of the CDR3 is 17 residues. CDR1 is DFQATT and CDR2 is SNEGSKA in the germline V gene (reference sequence). V shed 0 bases and J shed 4 bases, with 21 bases lying between them.

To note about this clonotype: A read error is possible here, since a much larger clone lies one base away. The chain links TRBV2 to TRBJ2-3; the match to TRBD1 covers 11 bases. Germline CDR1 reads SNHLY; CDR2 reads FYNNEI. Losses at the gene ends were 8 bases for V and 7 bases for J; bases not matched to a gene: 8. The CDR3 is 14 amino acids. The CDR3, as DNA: TGTGCCAGCGGTGCGGACAGGGGGCAATATACGCAGTATTTT. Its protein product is CASGADRGQYTQYF.

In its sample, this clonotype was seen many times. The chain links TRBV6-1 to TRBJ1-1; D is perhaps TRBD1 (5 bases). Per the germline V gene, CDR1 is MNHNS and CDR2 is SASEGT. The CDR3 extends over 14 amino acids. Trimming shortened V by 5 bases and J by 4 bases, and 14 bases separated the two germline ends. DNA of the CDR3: TGTGCCAGCAGTCCCGGGGGGTCCCGCACTGAAGCTTTCTTT. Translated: CASSPGGSRTEAFF.

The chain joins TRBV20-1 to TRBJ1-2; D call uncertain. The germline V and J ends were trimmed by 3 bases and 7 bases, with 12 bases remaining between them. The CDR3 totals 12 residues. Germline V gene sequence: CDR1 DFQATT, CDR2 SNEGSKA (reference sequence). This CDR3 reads CSARGADLGYTF. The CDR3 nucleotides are TGCAGTGCTAGGGGAGCAGATCTTGGCTACACCTTC.

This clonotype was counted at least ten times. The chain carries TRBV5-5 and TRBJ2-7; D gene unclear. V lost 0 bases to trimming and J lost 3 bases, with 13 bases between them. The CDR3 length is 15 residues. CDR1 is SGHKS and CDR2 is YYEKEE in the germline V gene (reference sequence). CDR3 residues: CASSLDGWNYYEQYV. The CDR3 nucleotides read TGTGCCAGCAGCTTGGACGGATGGAACTACTACGAGCAGTACGTC.

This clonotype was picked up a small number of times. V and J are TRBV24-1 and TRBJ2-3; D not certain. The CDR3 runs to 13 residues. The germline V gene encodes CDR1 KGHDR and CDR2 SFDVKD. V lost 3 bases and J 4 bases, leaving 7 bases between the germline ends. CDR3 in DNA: TGTGCCACCAGTGATCCTGGGGCAGATACGCAGTATTTT. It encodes CATSDPGADTQYF.

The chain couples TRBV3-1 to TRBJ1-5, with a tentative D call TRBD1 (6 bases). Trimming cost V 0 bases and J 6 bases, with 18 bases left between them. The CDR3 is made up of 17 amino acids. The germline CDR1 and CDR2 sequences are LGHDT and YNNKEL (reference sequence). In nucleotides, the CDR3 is TGTGCCAGCAGCCAAGATCCACAGGGACCCCTCAGTCAGCCCCAGCATTTT. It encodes CASSQDPQGPLSQPQHF.

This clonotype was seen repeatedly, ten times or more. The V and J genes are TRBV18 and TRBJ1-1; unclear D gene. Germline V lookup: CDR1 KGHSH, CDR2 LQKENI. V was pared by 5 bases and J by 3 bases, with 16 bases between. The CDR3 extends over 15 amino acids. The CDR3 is CASSELQQIHTEAFF. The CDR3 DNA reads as TGTGCCAGCTCAGAATTACAGCAAATCCACACTGAAGCTTTCTTT.

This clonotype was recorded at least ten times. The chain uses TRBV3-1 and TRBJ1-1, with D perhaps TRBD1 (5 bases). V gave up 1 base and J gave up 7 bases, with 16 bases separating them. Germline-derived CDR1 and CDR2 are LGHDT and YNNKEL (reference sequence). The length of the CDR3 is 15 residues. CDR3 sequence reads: CASSQGAGTSFEAFF. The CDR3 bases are TGTGCCAGCAGCCAAGGGGCCGGGACCTCCTTTGAAGCTTTCTTT. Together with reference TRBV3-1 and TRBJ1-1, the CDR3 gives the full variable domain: DTAVSQTPKYLVTQMGNDKSIKCEQNLGHDTMYWYKQDSKKFLKIMFSYNNKELIINETVPNRFSPKSPDKAHLNLHINSLELGDSAVYFCASSQGAGTSFEAFFGQGTRLTVV.

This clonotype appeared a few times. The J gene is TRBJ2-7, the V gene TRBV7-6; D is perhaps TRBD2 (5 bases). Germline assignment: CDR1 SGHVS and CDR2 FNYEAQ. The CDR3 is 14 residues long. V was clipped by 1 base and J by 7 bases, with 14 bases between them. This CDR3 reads CASSLDPSSGEQYF. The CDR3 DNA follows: TGTGCCAGCAGCTTAGACCCCTCCTCGGGGGAGCAGTACTTC. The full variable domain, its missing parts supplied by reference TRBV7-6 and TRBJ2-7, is GAGVSQSPRYKVTKRGQDVALRCDPISGHVSLYWYRQALGQGPEFLTYFNYEAQQDKSGLPNDRFSAERPEGSISTLTIQRTEQRDSAMYRCASSLDPSSGEQYFGPGTRLTVT.

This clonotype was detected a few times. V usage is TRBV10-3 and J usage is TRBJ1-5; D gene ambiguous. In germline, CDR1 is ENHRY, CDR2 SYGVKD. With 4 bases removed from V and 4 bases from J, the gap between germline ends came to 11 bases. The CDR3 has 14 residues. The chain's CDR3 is CAISGAPDNQPQHF. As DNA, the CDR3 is TGTGCCATCAGTGGGGCACCTGATAATCAGCCCCAGCATTTT.

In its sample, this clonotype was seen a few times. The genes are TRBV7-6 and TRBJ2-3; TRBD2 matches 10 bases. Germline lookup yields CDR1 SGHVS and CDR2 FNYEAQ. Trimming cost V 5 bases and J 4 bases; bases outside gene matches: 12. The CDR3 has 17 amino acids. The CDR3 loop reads CASSPWASGGAADTQYF. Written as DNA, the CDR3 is TGTGCCAGCAGCCCCTGGGCCAGCGGGGGGGCGGCAGATACGCAGTATTTT.

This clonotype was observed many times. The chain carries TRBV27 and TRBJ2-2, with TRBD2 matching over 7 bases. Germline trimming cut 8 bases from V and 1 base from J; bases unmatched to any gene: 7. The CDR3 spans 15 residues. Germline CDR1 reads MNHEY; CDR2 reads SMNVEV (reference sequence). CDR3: CASSGGRGNTGELFF. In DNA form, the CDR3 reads TGTGCCAGCTCGGGCGGGAGAGGGAACACCGGGGAGCTGTTTTTT.

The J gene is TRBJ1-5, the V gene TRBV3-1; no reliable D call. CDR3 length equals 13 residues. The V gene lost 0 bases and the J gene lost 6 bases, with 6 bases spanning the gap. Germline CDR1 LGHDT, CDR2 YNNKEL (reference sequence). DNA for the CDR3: TGTGCCAGCAGCCAAGATGTCAGTCAGCCCCAGCATTTT. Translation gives CASSQDVSQPQHF.

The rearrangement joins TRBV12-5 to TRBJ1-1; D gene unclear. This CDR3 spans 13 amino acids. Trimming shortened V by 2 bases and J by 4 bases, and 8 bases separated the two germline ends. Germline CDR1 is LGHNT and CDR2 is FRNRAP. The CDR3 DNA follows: TGTGCTAGTGGTTTGACGGGGTTCACTGAAGCTTTCTTT. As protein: CASGLTGFTEAFF.

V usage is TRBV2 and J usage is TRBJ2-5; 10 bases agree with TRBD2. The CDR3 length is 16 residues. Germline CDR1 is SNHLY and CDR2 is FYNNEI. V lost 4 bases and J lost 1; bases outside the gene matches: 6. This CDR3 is CASSGDSGRPQETQYF. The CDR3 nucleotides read TGTGCCAGCAGTGGTGATAGCGGGAGGCCCCAAGAGACCCAGTACTTC.

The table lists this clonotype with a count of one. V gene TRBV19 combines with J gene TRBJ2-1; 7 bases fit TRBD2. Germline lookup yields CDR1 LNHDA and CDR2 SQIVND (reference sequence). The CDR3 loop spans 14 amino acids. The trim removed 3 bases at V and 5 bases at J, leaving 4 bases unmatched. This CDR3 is CASSILAANNEQFF. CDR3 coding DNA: TGTGCCAGTAGTATCCTAGCGGCCAACAATGAGCAGTTCTTC.

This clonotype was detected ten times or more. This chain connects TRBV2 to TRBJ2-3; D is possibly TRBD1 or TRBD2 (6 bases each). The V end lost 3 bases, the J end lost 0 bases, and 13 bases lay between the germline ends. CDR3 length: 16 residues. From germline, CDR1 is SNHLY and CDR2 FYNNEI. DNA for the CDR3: TGTGCCAGCAGTGATTGGGGGGACACTAGCACAGATACGCAGTATTTT. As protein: CASSDWGDTSTDTQYF.

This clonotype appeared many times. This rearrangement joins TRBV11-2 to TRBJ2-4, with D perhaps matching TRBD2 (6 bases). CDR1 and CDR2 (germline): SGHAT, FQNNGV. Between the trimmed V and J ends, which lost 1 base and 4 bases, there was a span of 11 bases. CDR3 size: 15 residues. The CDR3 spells CASSLVPSVKNIQYF. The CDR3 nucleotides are TGTGCCAGCAGCTTAGTTCCTAGCGTGAAAAACATTCAGTACTTC.

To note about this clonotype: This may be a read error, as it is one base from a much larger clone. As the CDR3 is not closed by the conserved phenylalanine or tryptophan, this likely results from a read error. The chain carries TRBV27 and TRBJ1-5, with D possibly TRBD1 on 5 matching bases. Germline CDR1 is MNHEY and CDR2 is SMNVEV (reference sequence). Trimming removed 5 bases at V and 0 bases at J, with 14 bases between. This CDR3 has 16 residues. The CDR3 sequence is CASSPWPDSSNQPQHL. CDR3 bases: TGTGCCAGCAGTCCATGGCCCGACAGTAGCAATCAGCCCCAGCATCTT.

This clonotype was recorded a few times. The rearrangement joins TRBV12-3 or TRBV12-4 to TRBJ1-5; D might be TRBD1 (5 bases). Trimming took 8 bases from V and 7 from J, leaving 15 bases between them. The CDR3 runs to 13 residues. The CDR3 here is CASSAPGFQPQHF. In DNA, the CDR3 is TGTGCCAGCTCGGCCCCAGGGTTCCAGCCCCAGCATTTT.

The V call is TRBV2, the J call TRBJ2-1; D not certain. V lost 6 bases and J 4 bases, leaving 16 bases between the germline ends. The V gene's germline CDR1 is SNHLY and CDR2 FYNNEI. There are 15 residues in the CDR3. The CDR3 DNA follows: TGTGCCAGCAGCCAACCTTCGTCCGGGTACAATGAGCAGTTCTTC. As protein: CASSQPSSGYNEQFF.

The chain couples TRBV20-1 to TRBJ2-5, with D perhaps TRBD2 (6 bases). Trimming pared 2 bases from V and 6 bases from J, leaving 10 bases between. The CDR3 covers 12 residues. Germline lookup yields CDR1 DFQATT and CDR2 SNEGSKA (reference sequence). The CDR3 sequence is CSARSAGQTQYF. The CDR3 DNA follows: TGCAGTGCTAGATCTGCGGGGCAGACCCAGTACTTC.

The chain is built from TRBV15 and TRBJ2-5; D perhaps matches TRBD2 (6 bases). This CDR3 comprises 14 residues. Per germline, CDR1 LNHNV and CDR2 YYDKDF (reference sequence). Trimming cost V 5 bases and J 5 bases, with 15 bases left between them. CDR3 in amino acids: CATSVAGMGETQYF. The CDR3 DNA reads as TGTGCCACCAGCGTTGCGGGGATGGGTGAGACCCAGTACTTC.

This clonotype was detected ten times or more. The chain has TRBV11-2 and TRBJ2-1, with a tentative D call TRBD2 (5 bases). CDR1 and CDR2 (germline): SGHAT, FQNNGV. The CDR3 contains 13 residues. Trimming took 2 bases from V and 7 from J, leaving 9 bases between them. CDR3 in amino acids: CASSLRGPNEQFF. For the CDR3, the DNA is TGTGCCAGCAGCTTACGAGGGCCGAATGAGCAGTTCTTC.

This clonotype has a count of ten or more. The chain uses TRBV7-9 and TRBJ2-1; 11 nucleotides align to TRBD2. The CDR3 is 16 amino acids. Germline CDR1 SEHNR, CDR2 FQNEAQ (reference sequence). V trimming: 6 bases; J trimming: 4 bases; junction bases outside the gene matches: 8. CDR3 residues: CASRETGTSGYNEQFF. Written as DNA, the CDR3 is TGTGCCAGCAGGGAAACCGGGACTAGCGGTTACAATGAGCAGTTCTTC. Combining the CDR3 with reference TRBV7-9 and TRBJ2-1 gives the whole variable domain DTGVSQNPRHKITKRGQNVTFRCDPISEHNRLYWYRQTLGQGPEFLTYFQNEAQLEKSRLLSDRFSAERPKGSFSTLEIQRTEQGDSAMYLCASRETGTSGYNEQFFGPGTRLTVL.

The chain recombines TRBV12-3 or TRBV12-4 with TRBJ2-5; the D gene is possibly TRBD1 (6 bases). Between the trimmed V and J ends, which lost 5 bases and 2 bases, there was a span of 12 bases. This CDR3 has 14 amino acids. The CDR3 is CASSTRGYQETQYF. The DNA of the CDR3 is TGTGCCAGCAGTACAAGGGGGTATCAAGAGACCCAGTACTTC.